The following is a T cell receptor (beta chain) sequence with its context. Germline values: CDR1 SGHRS, CDR2 YFSETQ. The CDR3 totals 15 residues. Trimming removed 0 bases from V and 1 base from J; junction bases left unmatched: 0. This specimen belongs to a study of blood T cell repertoires in COVID-19. Whole-study context: Italy, Spain and the United States were the sources of the convalescent and acute COVID-19 samples. Sample material is recorded as cDNA or gDNA derived from T cells, B-cell-depleted T cells, or PBMCs.

Original handling: Amplified reference gene primers provided the basis for estimating nucleated cell counts. This table comes from immunoSEQ multiplex PCR, and its TCRdb copy is limited to in-frame clones, with some not included. The DNA was the basis for D and trimming; V, J and clone size are from that table. Here the sample spans about 260,000 clones, around 87% being singletons. The clonotype was recovered from a woman in her forties who had recovered from COVID-19. The chain has TRBV5-1 and TRBJ2-2, with 7 bases fitting TRBD2. The sequenced material came from peripheral blood. The CDR3 DNA is TGCGCCAGCAGCTTGGGCGGGGGGAACACCGGGGAGCTGTTTTTT. Its protein product is CASSLGGGNTGELFF.